Sequencing of this T cell receptor beta chain was carried out in a study of CD8 T cells in ankylosing spondylitis. General study points: Reactive arthritis synovial fluid and blood were previously reported to contain some motif variants. Characteristic, it appeared, of ankylosing spondylitis blood was a TCR beta motif of fewer than 10 highly homologous variants.

The CDR3 totals 16 residues. Germline values: CDR1 DFQATT, CDR2 SNEGSKA (reference sequence). V dropped 0 bases and J dropped 6; count of bases not matched to a gene: 9. Details on this clonotype: Its antigen remains unidentified.

TCRdb called the 5' RACE reads again in MiXCR, with one record for every CDR3 protein. The top ten clones hold around 3.5% of a sample with approximately 520,000 distinct CDR3 sequences, over 4% of them seen once. The chain combines TRBV20-1 with TRBJ2-3, with TRBD2 matching 10 bases. The TCR originated in a male donor with ankylosing spondylitis. The sequencing input was blood, either unsorted or a sorted T cell fraction (not recorded which). Written as DNA, the CDR3 is TGCAGTGCTAGAGACCCAGCGGGAGGGCCATCCGATACGCAGTATTTT. It yields the protein CSARDPAGGPSDTQYF.